Each of the 3 T cell receptor beta chains below was sequenced from the same sample in a study of beta chain features in type 1 diabetes. These receptors lack a known antigen. General study results and limits: Moderate yet significant TCRB CDR3 shortening was seen in Type 1 diabetes patients in all four CD4+ subsets.

Expressed TCRB transcripts were sequenced because the isolated RNA had all been reverse transcribed beforehand. Only in-frame clones appear in the TCRdb table, and some are missing; sequencing was by immunoSEQ multiplex PCR. The data show over 150,000 clones, 10% seen once. What was sequenced was central memory CD4+ T cells from blood. Every receptor here comes from a man aged 30 to 39 with type 1 diabetes.

The chain has TRBV2 and TRBJ1-1; 7 bases agree with TRBD1. Germline CDR1 reads SNHLY; CDR2 reads FYNNEI. This CDR3 contains 13 residues. Trimming at V came to 5 bases and at J to 8 bases, leaving 8 bases not matched to a gene. CDR3 DNA sequence: TGTGCCAGCAGTTATGATCGACAGGGAGAAGCTTTCTTT. This codes for CASSYDRQGEAFF.

This clone was counted a few times. This chain connects TRBV2 to TRBJ2-1; 11 positions match TRBD2. J lost 7 bases, V lost 0 bases, and 2 bases had no gene match. The CDR3 is 15 amino acids. CDR1 is SNHLY, CDR2 FYNNEI, per germline. The DNA of the CDR3 is TGTGCCAGCAGTGAAGCACTAGCGGGAGTTAATGAGCAGTTCTTC. Residues: CASSEALAGVNEQFF.

This clone was seen a few times. As DNA, the CDR3 is TGTGCCAGCAGTTTTGCCTCGGGACAAAACTATGGCTACACCTTC. This encodes CASSFASGQNYGYTF. The rearrangement links TRBV28 to TRBJ1-2, with D perhaps TRBD1 (6 bases). Germline assignment: CDR1 MDHEN and CDR2 SYDVKM. Deletions cut 3 bases from V and 2 bases from J, with 13 bases between. The CDR3 runs 15 residues.